Described below is a single TCR beta chain sequence and its context. Method: immunoSEQ multiplex PCR; TCRdb's copy keeps in-frame clones and lacks some. The sample carries under 75,000 clones, roughly 91% recorded once. The ends lost 6 bases at V and 13 bases at J; junction bases unmatched: 7. This CDR3 contains 13 residues. The germline V gene has CDR1 SQVTM and CDR2 ANQGSEA. This record comes from a study of OX40 agonist ivuxolimab in advanced cancers. Study-wide background: The study treated patients with ivuxolimab, an agonistic anti-OX40 (CD134) antibody.

This chain joins TRBV29-1 and TRBJ2-1; TRBD2 matches at 15 bases. This receptor was taken from an adult with an advanced solid tumor such as melanoma, head and neck, liver or kidney cancer. Specimen: CD4+ or CD8+ T cells sorted from blood, collected in a trial of the OX40 agonist ivuxolimab. The CDR3 DNA is TGCAGCGTCACTGGACTAGCGGGGGGGGCCCAGTTCTTC. This encodes CSVTGLAGGAQFF.